This TCR beta chain was captured in a study of radiation and T cells in renal cell carcinoma. Regarding this clone: Its antigen is not known.

Repertoires were generated with immunoSEQ multiplex PCR, while TCRdb's copy carries only in-frame clones and drops some. The profile shows roughly 120,000 clones, approximately 80% of them singletons. Study observations and caveats: From baseline, blood top tumor clonotypes peaked at 2 weeks post-radiation.

Time point reported: baseline pretreatment blood. Stated treatment: 15 Gy SBRT to primary tumor, nephrectomy 4 weeks later. CDR1 is SGDLS, CDR2 YYNGEE, per germline. The CDR3 runs 12 residues. V lost 4 bases, J lost 7 bases, and 8 bases lay in between. This clonotype originated in a woman aged 55-75 years with renal cell carcinoma. This chain links TRBV9 with TRBJ2-2; D may match TRBD1 or TRBD2 (6 bases each). Material: blood, obtained from a patient whose treatment included radiotherapy and nephrectomy. The CDR3, as DNA: TGTGCCAGCAGCAGGGGGGACGGGGAGCTGTTTTTT. Its protein product is CASSRGDGELFF.